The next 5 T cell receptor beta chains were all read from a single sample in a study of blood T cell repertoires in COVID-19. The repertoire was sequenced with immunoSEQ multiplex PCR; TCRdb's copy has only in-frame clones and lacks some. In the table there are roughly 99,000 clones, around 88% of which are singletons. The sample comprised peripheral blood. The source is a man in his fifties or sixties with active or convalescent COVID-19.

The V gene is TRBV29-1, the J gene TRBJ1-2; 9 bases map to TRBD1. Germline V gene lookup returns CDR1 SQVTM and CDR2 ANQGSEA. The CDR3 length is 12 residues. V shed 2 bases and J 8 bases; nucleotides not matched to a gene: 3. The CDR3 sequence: CSVEWTGEGYTF. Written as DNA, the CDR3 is TGCAGCGTTGAATGGACAGGGGAGGGCTACACCTTC. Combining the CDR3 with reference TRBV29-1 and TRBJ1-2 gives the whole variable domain SAVISQKPSRDICQRGTSLTIQCQVDSQVTMMFWYRQQPGQSLTLIATANQGSEATYESGFVIDKFPISRPNLTFSTLTVSNMSPEDSSIYLCSVEWTGEGYTFGSGTRLTVV.

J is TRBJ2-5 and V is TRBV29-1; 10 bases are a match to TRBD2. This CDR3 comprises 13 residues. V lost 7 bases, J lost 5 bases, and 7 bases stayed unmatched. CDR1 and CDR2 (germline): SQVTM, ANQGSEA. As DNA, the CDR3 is TGCAGCGCTGTAGCGGGAGGAGCTGAGACCCAGTACTTC. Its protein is CSAVAGGAETQYF.

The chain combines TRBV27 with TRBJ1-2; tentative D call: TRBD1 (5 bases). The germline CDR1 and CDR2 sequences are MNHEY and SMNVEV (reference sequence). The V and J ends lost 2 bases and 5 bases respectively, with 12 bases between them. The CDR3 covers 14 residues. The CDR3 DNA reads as TGTGCCAGCAGTTTAGACAGAGCATCTTATGGCTACACCTTC. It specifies CASSLDRASYGYTF.

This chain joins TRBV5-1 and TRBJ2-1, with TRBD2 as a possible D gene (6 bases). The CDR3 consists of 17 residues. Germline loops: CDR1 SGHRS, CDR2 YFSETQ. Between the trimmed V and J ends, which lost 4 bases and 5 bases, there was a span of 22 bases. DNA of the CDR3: TGCGCCAGCAGCCTCGCCAATCTAGCGAGGACCGACAATGAGCAGTTCTTC. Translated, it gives CASSLANLARTDNEQFF.

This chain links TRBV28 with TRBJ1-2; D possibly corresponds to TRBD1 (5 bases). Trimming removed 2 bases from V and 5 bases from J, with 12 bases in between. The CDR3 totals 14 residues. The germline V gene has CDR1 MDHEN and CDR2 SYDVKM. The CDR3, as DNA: TGTGCCAGCAGTTTACTCAGAGACAGTTATGGCTACACCTTC. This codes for CASSLLRDSYGYTF.